Shown below are 27 T cell receptor beta chains from a single sample sequenced in a study of cytomegalovirus exposure and HLA in healthy donors. Produced via immunoSEQ multiplex PCR; TCRdb's table is partial and in-frame only. Counted here are roughly 50,000 clones, roughly 93% occurring once; the ten biggest clones make up over 1.5%. The sequenced material came from PBMCs. The receptor set was obtained from a woman in her late teens or twenties in good health and CMV-seropositive.

The chain links TRBV15 to TRBJ2-7; D is uncertain. The CDR3 loop spans 14 amino acids. Trimming took off 1 base at V and 0 bases at J, with 7 bases between the two ends. Germline CDR1 and CDR2: LNHNV and YYDKDF (reference sequence). CDR3 in DNA: TGTGCCACCAGCAGAGTAATAGACTCCTACGAGCAGTACTTC. This translates into CATSRVIDSYEQYF. The complete variable domain, with remaining parts taken from reference TRBV15 and TRBJ2-7, reads DAMVIQNPRYQVTQFGKPVTLSCSQTLNHNVMYWYQQKSSQAPKLLFHYYDKDFNNEADTPDNFQSRRPNTSFCFLDIRSPGLGDTAMYLCATSRVIDSYEQYFGPGTRLTVT.

CDR3 region: CASSVNGGSNGYTF. CDR3 nucleotides: TGTGCCAGCAGTGTTAACGGGGGTTCGAATGGCTACACCTTC. This chain connects TRBV6-1 to TRBJ1-2; TRBD1 is a possible D gene (5 bases). This CDR3 region has 14 residues. Germline assignment: CDR1 MNHNS and CDR2 SASEGT. Trimming stripped 4 bases from V and 6 bases from J, with 15 bases between.

This sequence joins TRBV7-2 and TRBJ1-5; tentatively, D is TRBD1 (6 bases). From germline, CDR1 is SGHTA and CDR2 FQGNSA. The V gene lost 5 bases and the J gene lost 4 bases, with 9 bases spanning the gap. The CDR3 runs to 13 residues. The DNA for the CDR3 is TGTGCCAGCAGCGTCACAGGGAATCAGCCCCAGCATTTT. Its protein product is CASSVTGNQPQHF.

The genes are TRBV10-3 and TRBJ2-1; 7 nucleotides match TRBD2. The CDR3 is made up of 14 amino acids. V lost 4 bases to trimming and J lost 3 bases; unmatched junction nucleotides: 3. Germline CDR1 reads ENHRY; CDR2 reads SYGVKD. The CDR3 DNA follows: TGTGCCATCAGTGTCGGGGGGAGCTACAATGAGCAGTTCTTC. Protein product: CAISVGGSYNEQFF.

The V gene is TRBV6-5, the J gene TRBJ1-1, with TRBD1 matching over 9 bases. This CDR3 spans 15 amino acids. In germline, CDR1 is MNHEY, CDR2 SVGAGI. Trimming took 2 bases from V and 3 from J; bases not matched to a gene: 4. DNA of the CDR3: TGTGCCAGCAGTTACGACAGGGGGAAAGACACTGAAGCTTTCTTT. Translation: CASSYDRGKDTEAFF.

V and J are TRBV7-2 and TRBJ1-2; D is unresolved. Germline V gives CDR1 SGHTA, CDR2 FQGNSA. V shed 1 base and J shed 5 bases, with 8 bases lying between them. The CDR3 length is 13 residues. The CDR3 loop reads CASSLVTVYGYTF. DNA of the CDR3: TGTGCCAGCAGCTTAGTGACTGTGTATGGCTACACCTTC.

The chain carries TRBV18 and TRBJ2-1; possible D gene TRBD1, 7 bases. Deletions cut 3 bases from V and 8 bases from J, with 23 bases between. The CDR3 length is 17 residues. Germline-derived CDR1 and CDR2 are KGHSH and LQKENI. The CDR3 reads CASSPGQIRGDSDEQFF. In DNA, the CDR3 is TGTGCCAGCTCACCGGGACAGATAAGGGGGGATTCTGATGAGCAGTTCTTC. Full variable domain (missing parts from reference TRBV18 and TRBJ2-1): NAGVMQNPRHLVRRRGQEARLRCSPMKGHSHVYWYRQLPEEGLKFMVYLQKENIIDESGMPKERFSAEFPKEGPSILRIQQVVRGDSAAYFCASSPGQIRGDSDEQFFGPGTRLTVL.

The chain recombines TRBV7-2 with TRBJ1-1; 7 bases line up with TRBD1. Germline V gene lookup returns CDR1 SGHTA and CDR2 FQGNSA. The J segment lost 0 bases and the V segment lost 7 bases, leaving 8 bases of the junction unmatched. This CDR3 region has 15 residues. For the CDR3, the DNA is TGTGCCAGCACCCCCGAGGGACAGATGAACACTGAAGCTTTCTTT. It yields the protein CASTPEGQMNTEAFF.

V is TRBV7-8 and J is TRBJ2-3, with a possible D match to TRBD2 (5 bases). The CDR3 spans 16 residues. Between the trimmed V and J ends, which lost 2 bases and 4 bases, there was a span of 16 bases. CDR1 and CDR2 from the germline V gene are SGHVS and FQNEAQ. In DNA, the CDR3 is TGTGCCAGCAGCTTAAGTAGGACTCCGCGGCCAGATACGCAGTATTTT. Protein product: CASSLSRTPRPDTQYF.

The rearrangement links TRBV7-6 to TRBJ1-5; D uncertain. Trimming stripped 2 bases from V and 4 bases from J, with 18 bases between. Germline CDR1 SGHVS, CDR2 FNYEAQ. CDR3 length equals 17 residues. The CDR3 DNA follows: TGTGCCAGCAGCTTATCGGCGACCGGGGTTCGGAATCAGCCCCAGCATTTT. Translating gives CASSLSATGVRNQPQHF.

This chain uses TRBV7-9 with TRBJ1-4; 10 positions agree with TRBD1. This CDR3 has 16 amino acids. The V segment lost 1 base and the J segment 6 bases; nucleotides outside the gene matches: 5. Per the germline V gene, CDR1 is SEHNR and CDR2 is FQNEAQ (reference sequence). Written as DNA, the CDR3 is TGTGCCAGCAGCTTAGGTCCAGGGACAGGGGATGAAAAACTGTTTTTT. It encodes CASSLGPGTGDEKLFF.

The rearrangement uses TRBV13 and TRBJ1-3, with 8 positions matching TRBD1. V trimming: 5 bases; J trimming: 6 bases; junction bases outside the gene matches: 3. Germline CDR1 and CDR2: PRHDT and FYEKMQ (reference sequence). The CDR3 is 13 amino acids. CDR3 in amino acids: CASSHRGLNTIYF. The CDR3 bases are TGTGCCAGCAGCCACAGGGGGTTAAACACCATATATTTT.

The V call is TRBV7-2, the J call TRBJ1-1, with TRBD1 as a possible D gene (6 bases). V shed 0 bases and J shed 3 bases, with 11 bases lying between them. Germline V CDR1 and CDR2: SGHTA, FQGNSA. This CDR3 spans 15 amino acids. This CDR3 reads CASSLAYRADTEAFF. DNA of the CDR3: TGTGCCAGCAGCTTAGCGTACAGGGCAGACACTGAAGCTTTCTTT.

This chain links TRBV2 with TRBJ2-1; a weak D match, TRBD2 (6 bases). The CDR3 is 15 residues long. Germline CDR1 reads SNHLY; CDR2 reads FYNNEI. V was pared by 6 bases and J by 1 base, with 13 bases between. CDR3 in DNA: TGTGCCAGCAGGACCCGACTAGGGTCCTACAATGAGCAGTTCTTC. It yields the protein CASRTRLGSYNEQFF.

The rearrangement links TRBV11-2 to TRBJ2-2; D not certain. CDR3 length: 18 residues. CDR1 SGHAT and CDR2 FQNNGV come from the germline V gene. The ends were cut back, 5 bases at V and 8 bases at J, with 27 bases in the middle. Here the CDR3 DNA reads TGTGCCAGCAGCCAACCCCCCACCCAACTACTGATTCCGGGGGAGCTGTTTTTT. Protein sequence: CASSQPPTQLLIPGELFF.

The chain carries TRBV6-4 and TRBJ2-1, with 8 bases identical to TRBD1. The CDR3 spans 16 residues. The ends lost 4 bases at V and 5 bases at J; junction bases unmatched: 10. Per the germline V gene, CDR1 is MRHNA and CDR2 is SNTAGT. The CDR3 reads CASSARSDRVHNEQFF. The CDR3 nucleotides read TGTGCCAGCAGTGCCCGCTCGGACAGGGTACACAATGAGCAGTTCTTC.

The chain couples TRBV19 to TRBJ2-2; TRBD1 matches 8 bases. The CDR3 spans 16 residues. The V gene end was trimmed by 2 bases and the J gene end by 3 bases; junction bases not matched to a gene: 5. CDR1 and CDR2 from the germline V gene are LNHDA and SQIVND (reference sequence). The CDR3 DNA is TGTGCCAGTAGTATACCAGGGGGCCCGTACACCGGGGAGCTGTTTTTT. Amino acid sequence: CASSIPGGPYTGELFF.

Here the CDR3 DNA reads TGTGCCAGTAATTACAGGGGGGCCGGCACCGGGGAGCTGTTTTTT. Protein sequence: CASNYRGAGTGELFF. This sequence joins TRBV19 and TRBJ2-2, with TRBD1 matching over 8 bases. Germline assignment: CDR1 LNHDA and CDR2 SQIVND (reference sequence). The CDR3 extends over 15 amino acids. The junction had 8 bases not matched to a gene; V was cut back by 7 bases and J by 4 bases.

The chain joins TRBV30 to TRBJ2-1, with D unclear. With 4 bases removed from V and 4 bases from J, the gap between germline ends came to 5 bases. This CDR3 is 11 amino acids long. Germline V lookup: CDR1 GTSNPN, CDR2 SVGIG (reference sequence). The CDR3 is CAWNLYNEQFF. In DNA form, the CDR3 reads TGTGCCTGGAATTTATACAATGAGCAGTTCTTC.

The rearrangement joins TRBV11-2 to TRBJ2-2; TRBD1 aligns across 7 bases. Losses at the gene ends were 5 bases for V and 0 bases for J; bases not matched to a gene: 3. The CDR3 spans 15 residues. Per the germline V gene, CDR1 is SGHAT and CDR2 is FQNNGV. CDR3 nucleotides: TGTGCCAGCAGCCGTACAGGGGCGAACACCGGGGAGCTGTTTTTT. It encodes CASSRTGANTGELFF.

The chain recombines TRBV28 with TRBJ1-3, with TRBD1 as a possible D gene (5 bases). V lost 6 bases and J 0 bases, leaving 15 bases between the germline ends. CDR1 and CDR2 (germline): MDHEN, SYDVKM. CDR3 length: 16 residues. CDR3 sequence: CASRSGTVRSGNTIYF. CDR3 in DNA: TGTGCCAGCAGGTCCGGGACTGTTCGCTCTGGAAACACCATATATTTT.

The chain has TRBV28 and TRBJ1-2; 7 nucleotides agree with TRBD1. The CDR3 extends over 13 amino acids. After removal of 8 bases from V and 4 bases from J, the junction contained 7 bases not matched to a gene. CDR1 is MDHEN, CDR2 SYDVKM, per germline. The CDR3 DNA follows: TGTGCCAGCGGACAGGCTTATTCCTATGGCTACACCTTC. Its translation is CASGQAYSYGYTF.

The chain is built from TRBV4-3 and TRBJ1-2; D remains unclear. Looked up from germline, CDR1 is LGHNA and CDR2 is YSLEER. V gave up 1 base and J gave up 7 bases, with 10 bases separating them. This CDR3 has 13 residues. CDR3 coding DNA: TGCGCCAGCAGCCAAGTTCGAGGCTCTGGCTACACCTTC. Residues: CASSQVRGSGYTF.

For the CDR3, the DNA is TGCGCCAGCAGCTTGGGGGACAGGGGTGGAAACACCATATATTTT. Its translation is CASSLGDRGGNTIYF. The J gene is TRBJ1-3, the V gene TRBV5-1, with 10 positions matching TRBD1. Germline CDR1 and CDR2: SGHRS and YFSETQ. The CDR3 loop spans 15 amino acids. V dropped 0 bases and J dropped 3; count of bases not matched to a gene: 0.

The chain uses TRBV4-3 and TRBJ1-4, with D hard to call. The CDR3 totals 14 residues. Germline V gene data show CDR1 as LGHNA and CDR2 as YSLEER. Trimming stripped 6 bases from V and 7 bases from J, with 15 bases between. For the CDR3, the DNA is TGCGCCAGCAGTACCAGGCTAGGAGGTGAAAAACTGTTTTTT. This encodes CASSTRLGGEKLFF.

The CDR3 here is CASSQVVQATEAFF. The CDR3 bases are TGCGCCAGCAGCCAAGTGGTTCAGGCCACTGAAGCTTTCTTT. The chain combines TRBV4-1 with TRBJ1-1; D gene unclear. Germline CDR1 MGHRA, CDR2 YSYEKL. The CDR3 has 14 residues. V was pared by 1 base and J by 4 bases, with 10 bases between.

This chain links TRBV6-1 with TRBJ2-2; 7 bases agree with TRBD2. Germline-derived CDR1 and CDR2 are MNHNS and SASEGT. This CDR3 has 14 amino acids. J was trimmed by 4 bases and V by 2 bases; bases with no gene match: 1. This CDR3 is CASSETSVTGELFF. The CDR3 DNA reads TGTGCCAGCAGTGAAACTAGCGTCACCGGGGAGCTGTTTTTT.